A selection of T cell receptor beta chains follows, all from one sample in a study of blood T cell repertoires in COVID-19. TCRdb's table, derived via immunoSEQ multiplex PCR, lists solely in-frame clones and lacks some. The table records under 95,000 clones, 80% to 95% of them present only once. Sequencing was done on a sample of peripheral blood. The receptors derive from a man aged 50 to 60 with COVID-19, enrolled during active disease. Each CDR3 is given with its conserved first and last residue. Fields, in order: D gene, clone size, J gene, V gene, CDR3 DNA, CDR3 protein. A D gene is named only where the DNA matches it firmly. Clone size is stated in some rows and not others, as once, few, many or a class when expanded.

TRBD2 | . | TRBJ2-1 | TRBV3-1/TRBV3-2 | TGTGCCAGCAGCCAAGACAGTAGGCTAGCGGGAGACAGGGAGCAGTTCTTC | CASSQDSRLAGDREQFF
. | . | TRBJ1-5 | TRBV15 | TGTGCCACCAGCAGTCAGGGTCTGGGCTATCAGCCCCAGCATTTT | CATSSQGLGYQPQHF
. | . | TRBJ1-2 | TRBV6-5 | TGTGCCAGCAGAGGGACTTTTAACTATGGCTACACCTTC | CASRGTFNYGYTF
. | . | TRBJ1-5 | TRBV7-2 | TGTGCCAGCAGCTTAGCCGCAGGGGGCAATCAGCCCCAGCATTTT | CASSLAAGGNQPQHF
. | . | TRBJ2-1 | TRBV5-4 | TGTGCCAGCAGCTTGGTGGGACAACACAATGAGCAGTTCTTC | CASSLVGQHNEQFF
TRBD2 | . | TRBJ2-1 | TRBV14 | TGTGCCAGCAGCCCCCCATCTGCGGGAGGTAACTACAATGAGCAGTTCTTC | CASSPPSAGGNYNEQFF
. | . | TRBJ1-2 | TRBV19 | TGTGCCAGTAGTATTACGGTTGGTCAGGCGTATGGCTACACCTTC | CASSITVGQAYGYTF
TRBD2 | . | TRBJ2-2 | TRBV7-6 | TGTGCCAGCAGCTTACGGGGCGGGGGTTCCGGGGAGCTGTTTTTT | CASSLRGGGSGELFF
. | once | TRBJ2-7 | TRBV5-1 | TGCGCCAGCGGGCCGGGGACACTTTCCTCCTACGAGCAGTACTTC | CASGPGTLSSYEQYF
. | . | TRBJ2-3 | TRBV12-3/TRBV12-4 | TGTGCCAGCAGTTTTGCGGTGGATACGCAGTATTTT | CASSFAVDTQYF
. | . | TRBJ2-7 | TRBV28 | TGTGCCAGCAGACTAGGGGAGGCCCACGAGCAGTACTTC | CASRLGEAHEQYF
. | . | TRBJ1-2 | TRBV11-2 | TGTGCCAGCAGCTCGCGGACTGGACACTATGGCTACACCTTC | CASSSRTGHYGYTF
. | . | TRBJ1-5 | TRBV29-1 | TGCAGCGTTGGACAGGTTACAGGCCAGCCCCAGCATTTT | CSVGQVTGQPQHF
TRBD1 | . | TRBJ1-2 | TRBV2 | TGTGCCAGCAGTCAGGACAGGTTCTATGGCTACACCTTC | CASSQDRFYGYTF
TRBD1 | . | TRBJ1-5 | TRBV19 | TGTGCCAGTAGTATATCACAGGGGGATCAGCCCCAGCATTTT | CASSISQGDQPQHF
TRBD1 | . | TRBJ1-6 | TRBV3-1/TRBV3-2 | TGTGCCAGCAGCCAAGGTGCAGGGGGTGGGTCACCCCTCCACTTT | CASSQGAGGGSPLHF
TRBD2 | . | TRBJ2-5 | TRBV9 | TGTGCCAGCAGCCCGGACTCCGGGACTAGCTCGGGGGAGACCCAGTACTTC | CASSPDSGTSSGETQYF
TRBD2 | . | TRBJ2-3 | TRBV6-5 | TGTGCCAGCAGCAAGGGACTAGCGGGAGTAGATACGCAGTATTTT | CASSKGLAGVDTQYF
TRBD1 | . | TRBJ2-1 | TRBV28 | TGTGCCAGCAGTTTTCGACAGGGAAATGGGAATGAGCAGTTCTTC | CASSFRQGNGNEQFF
TRBD2 | . | TRBJ2-1 | TRBV11-2 | TGTGCCAGCAGCTCCCGACTAGCGGGAATCAGTAATGAGCAGTTCTTC | CASSSRLAGISNEQFF
TRBD2 | . | TRBJ2-7 | TRBV6-2/TRBV6-3 | TGTGCCAGCAGTTACGGGACTACGTACGAGCAGTACTTC | CASSYGTTYEQYF
TRBD2 | . | TRBJ2-7 | TRBV4-3 | TGCGCCAGCAGCCAAGATTGGGGGGGAGTCTACGAGCAGTACTTC | CASSQDWGGVYEQYF
TRBD1 | . | TRBJ1-2 | TRBV19 | TGTGCCAGTAGTACCGGACAGGGGCTTCATGGCTACACCTTC | CASSTGQGLHGYTF
. | . | TRBJ2-1 | TRBV14 | TGTGCCAGCAGCCAAGATCTTGACGGGGTGCAGTTCTTC | CASSQDLDGVQFF
TRBD2 | . | TRBJ2-3 | TRBV5-1 | TGCGCCAGCAGCACGGGACTAGCGGGAGGGGATACGCAGTATTTT | CASSTGLAGGDTQYF
TRBD1 | . | TRBJ2-7 | TRBV5-1 | TGCGCCAGCACCCCGACAGGGTCAGGCGAGCAGTACTTC | CASTPTGSGEQYF
. | . | TRBJ2-2 | TRBV6-2/TRBV6-3 | TGTGCCAGCAGTTACCCGCCTAGCGCCGGGGAGCTGTTTTTT | CASSYPPSAGELFF
TRBD2 | . | TRBJ2-2 | TRBV19 | TGTGCCAGTAGTCGGGGTAGCGGGAGTACGGACACCGGGGAGCTGTTTTTT | CASSRGSGSTDTGELFF
. | . | TRBJ2-1 | TRBV2 | TGTGCCAGCAGTTTAGAGAATGAGCAGTTCTTC | CASSLENEQFF
TRBD1 | . | TRBJ2-5 | TRBV30 | TGTGCCTGGAGATCAGGGGGCGAGACCCAGTACTTC | CAWRSGGETQYF
. | . | TRBJ2-7 | TRBV28 | TGTGCCAGCAGTCCTCCCGGCAGGGGCCGATACGAGCAGTACTTC | CASSPPGRGRYEQYF
. | . | TRBJ1-1 | TRBV5-3 | TGTGCCAGAAGCTTGTGGGGCAGGGGCGACATGAACACTGAAGCTTTCTTT | CARSLWGRGDMNTEAFF
TRBD1 | . | TRBJ1-2 | TRBV4-1 | TGCGCCAGCAGCCAAGGACAGGGCGGATATGGCTACACCTTC | CASSQGQGGYGYTF
TRBD1 | few | TRBJ2-1 | TRBV4-1 | TGCGCCAGCAGCCAAAAACAGGGGAGCTCCTACAATGAGCAGTTCTTC | CASSQKQGSSYNEQFF
TRBD1 | . | TRBJ1-5 | TRBV7-9 | TGTGCCAGCAGCTTGGACAGGGAGGAGGGTCAGCCCCAGCATTTT | CASSLDREEGQPQHF
. | . | TRBJ2-1 | TRBV11-2 | TGTGCCAGCAGCAGTACTAGTTCGGGTGAGCAGTTCTTC | CASSSTSSGEQFF
. | . | TRBJ1-1 | TRBV18 | TGTGCCAGCTCACCAGAGGGCTTGAACACTGAAGCTTTCTTT | CASSPEGLNTEAFF
TRBD1 | . | TRBJ2-1 | TRBV2 | TGTGCCAGCAGTGGGTCGGGGACAGGGGACTATGAGCAGTTCTTC | CASSGSGTGDYEQFF
TRBD2 | . | TRBJ2-7 | TRBV4-3 | TGCGCCAGCAGCCAACTTAGCGGGAGCAACGAGCAGTACTTC | CASSQLSGSNEQYF
TRBD1 | . | TRBJ2-7 | TRBV29-1 | TGCAGCGCCCGAACCGGGACAGGAACCTACGAGCAGTACTTC | CSARTGTGTYEQYF
. | . | TRBJ2-6 | TRBV6-6 | TGTGCCAGTCTAGAATCAGGGGCTGGGGCCAACGTCCTGACTTTC | CASLESGAGANVLTF
TRBD1 | . | TRBJ2-7 | TRBV19 | TGTGCCAGTAACCCGGGACAGGGGATGTCCTACGAGCAGTACTTC | CASNPGQGMSYEQYF
TRBD1 | few | TRBJ2-2 | TRBV10-1 | TGCGCCAGCAGTGCCGGGACAGCGAACACCGGGGAGCTGTTTTTT | CASSAGTANTGELFF
TRBD1 | . | TRBJ2-2 | TRBV30 | TGTGCCTGGGGGGGGCCGGACAGGGTTTACACCGGGGAGCTGTTTTTT | CAWGGPDRVYTGELFF
TRBD2 | . | TRBJ2-3 | TRBV29-1 | TGCAGCGCGGCCGGGACTAGCGGGAGTAAGGGAGATACGCAGTATTTT | CSAAGTSGSKGDTQYF
TRBD2 | . | TRBJ2-6 | TRBV5-1 | TGCGCCAGCAGCTCATGGGGACTAGCGGAGAGCTCTGGGGCCAACGTCCTGACTTTC | CASSSWGLAESSGANVLTF
. | . | TRBJ1-2 | TRBV12-3/TRBV12-4 | TGTGCCAGCAGTTCCCGGGTATTAAGTGGCTACACCTTC | CASSSRVLSGYTF
. | . | TRBJ1-4 | TRBV7-2 | TGTGCCAGCAGCCTTAGTATGACAACGACTAATGAAAAACTGTTTTTT | CASSLSMTTTNEKLFF
. | . | TRBJ2-7 | TRBV24-1 | TGTGCCACCGGTGGCGGTACCTACGAGCAGTACTTC | CATGGGTYEQYF
TRBD1 | . | TRBJ2-4 | TRBV5-8 | TGTGCCAGCAGCCTGGGACAGGGAGACATTCAGTACTTC | CASSLGQGDIQYF
. | . | TRBJ2-1 | TRBV5-8 | TGTGCCAGCAGCTCCCCGAGCTCCTACAATGAGCAGTTCTTC | CASSSPSSYNEQFF